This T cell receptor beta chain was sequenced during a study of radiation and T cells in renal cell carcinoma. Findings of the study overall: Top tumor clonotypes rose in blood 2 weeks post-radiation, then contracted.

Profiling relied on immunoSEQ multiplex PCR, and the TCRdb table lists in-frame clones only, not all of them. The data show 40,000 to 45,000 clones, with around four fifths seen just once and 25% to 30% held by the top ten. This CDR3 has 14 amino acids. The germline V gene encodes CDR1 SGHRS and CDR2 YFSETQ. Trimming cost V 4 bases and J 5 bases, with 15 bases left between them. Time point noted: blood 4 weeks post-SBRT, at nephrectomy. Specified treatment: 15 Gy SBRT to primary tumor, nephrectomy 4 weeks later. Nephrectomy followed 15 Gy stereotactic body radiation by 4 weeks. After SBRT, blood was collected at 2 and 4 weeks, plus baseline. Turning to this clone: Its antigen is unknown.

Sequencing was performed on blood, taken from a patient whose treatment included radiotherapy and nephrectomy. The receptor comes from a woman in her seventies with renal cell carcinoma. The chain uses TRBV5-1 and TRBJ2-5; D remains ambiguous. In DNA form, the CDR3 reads TGCGCCAGCAGCCCTGGCAAGGGAAAGGAGACCCAGTACTTC. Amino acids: CASSPGKGKETQYF.